This T cell receptor (beta chain) was sequenced for a study of T-cell reconstitution after alpha-beta-depleted transplantation in children. V trimming: 5 bases; J trimming: 8 bases; junction bases outside the gene matches: 5. This CDR3 has 13 residues. Germline CDR1 is DFQATT and CDR2 is SNEGSKA (reference sequence). This clonotype was found a few times. What it binds is unknown. Study results and caveats: As was reported, about two months after transplant, alpha-beta T cells came from several hundred expanded graft clones. In some patients, recipient T cells and intrathymic progenitors surviving conditioning explained high day-60 diversity.

Preparing the TCRbeta library involved the use of unique molecular identifiers. From the PCR reads, TCRdb called clonotypes with MiXCR, one entry per CDR3 protein. The sample includes fewer than 150,000 distinct CDR3 sequences, 9.5% to 10% seen only once; the top ten take 24%. Specimen: PBMCs, mostly from graft donor cells, collected 180 days after TCRalphabeta/CD19-depleted stem cell transplant. V usage is TRBV20-1 and J usage is TRBJ2-1; 11 bases are a match to TRBD2. The receptor's source is a girl younger than two who had a stem cell transplant for combined immunodeficiency, so the T cells may come from the graft donor. In DNA, the CDR3 is TGCAGTGCTGATCGGACTAGCGGGTATGAGCAGTTCTTC. Translating it yields CSADRTSGYEQFF.